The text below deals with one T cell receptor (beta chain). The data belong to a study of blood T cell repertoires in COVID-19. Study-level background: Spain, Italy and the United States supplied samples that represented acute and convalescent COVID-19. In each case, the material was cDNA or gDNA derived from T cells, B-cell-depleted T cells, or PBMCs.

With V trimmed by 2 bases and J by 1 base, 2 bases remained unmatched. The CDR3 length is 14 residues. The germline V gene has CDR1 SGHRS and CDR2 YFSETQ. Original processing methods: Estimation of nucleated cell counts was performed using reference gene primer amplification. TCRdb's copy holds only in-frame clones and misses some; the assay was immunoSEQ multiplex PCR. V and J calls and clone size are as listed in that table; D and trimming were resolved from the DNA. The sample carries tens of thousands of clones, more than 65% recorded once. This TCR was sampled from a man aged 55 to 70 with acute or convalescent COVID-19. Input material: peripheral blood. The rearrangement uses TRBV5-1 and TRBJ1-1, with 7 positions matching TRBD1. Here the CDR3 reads CASSFAGGNTEAFF. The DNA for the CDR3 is TGCGCCAGCAGCTTTGCAGGGGGGAACACTGAAGCTTTCTTT.